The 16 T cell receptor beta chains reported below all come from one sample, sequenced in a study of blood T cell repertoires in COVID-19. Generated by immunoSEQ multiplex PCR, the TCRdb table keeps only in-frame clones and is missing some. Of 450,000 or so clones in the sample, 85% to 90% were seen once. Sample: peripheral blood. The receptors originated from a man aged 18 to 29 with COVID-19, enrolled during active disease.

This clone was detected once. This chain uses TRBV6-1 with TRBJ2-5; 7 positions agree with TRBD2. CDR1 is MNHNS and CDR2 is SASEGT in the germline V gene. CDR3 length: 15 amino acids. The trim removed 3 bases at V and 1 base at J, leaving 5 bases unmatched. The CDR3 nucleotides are TGTGCCAGCAGTGAGGGGGGGGAATCCCAAGAGACCCAGTACTTC. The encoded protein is CASSEGGESQETQYF.

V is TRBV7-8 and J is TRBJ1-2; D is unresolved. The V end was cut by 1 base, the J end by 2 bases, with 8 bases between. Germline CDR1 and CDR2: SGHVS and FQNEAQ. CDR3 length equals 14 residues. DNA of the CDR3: TGTGCCAGCAGCTTAGTCGCGGGGAACTATGGCTACACCTTC. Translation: CASSLVAGNYGYTF.

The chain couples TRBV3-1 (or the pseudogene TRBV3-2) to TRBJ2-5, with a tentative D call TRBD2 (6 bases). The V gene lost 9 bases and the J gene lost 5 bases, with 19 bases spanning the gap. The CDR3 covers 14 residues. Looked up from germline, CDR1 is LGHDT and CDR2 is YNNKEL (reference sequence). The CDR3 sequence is CASILSGERETQYF. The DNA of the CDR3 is TGTGCCAGTATCCTCTCGGGGGAGCGGGAGACCCAGTACTTC.

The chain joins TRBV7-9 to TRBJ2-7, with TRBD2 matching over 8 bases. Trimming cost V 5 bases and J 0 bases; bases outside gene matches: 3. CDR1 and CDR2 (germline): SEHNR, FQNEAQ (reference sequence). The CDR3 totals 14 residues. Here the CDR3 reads CASSRGGSSYEQYF. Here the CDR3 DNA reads TGTGCCAGCAGCCGGGGGGGTAGCTCCTACGAGCAGTACTTC. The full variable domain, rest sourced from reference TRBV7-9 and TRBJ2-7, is DTGVSQNPRHKITKRGQNVTFRCDPISEHNRLYWYRQTLGQGPEFLTYFQNEAQLEKSRLLSDRFSAERPKGSFSTLEIQRTEQGDSAMYLCASSRGGSSYEQYFGPGTRLTVT.

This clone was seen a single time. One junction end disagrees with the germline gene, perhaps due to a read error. The CDR3 coding sequence is TGTGCCAGCAGCAAGGGGGGGGGTCCGGGACTAGGTTTCTTC. This translates into CASSKGGGPGLGFF. J is TRBJ2-7 and V is TRBV28, with 8 bases lining up with TRBD2. CDR1 and CDR2 from the germline V gene are MDHEN and SYDVKM. There are 14 residues in the CDR3.

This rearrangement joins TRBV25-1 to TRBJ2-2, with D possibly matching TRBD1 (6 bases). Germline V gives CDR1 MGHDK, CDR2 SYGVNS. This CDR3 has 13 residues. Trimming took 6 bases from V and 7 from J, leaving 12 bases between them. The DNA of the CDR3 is TGTGCCAGCAGCGTGAGGGGGATCGGGGAGCTGTTTTTT. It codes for CASSVRGIGELFF.

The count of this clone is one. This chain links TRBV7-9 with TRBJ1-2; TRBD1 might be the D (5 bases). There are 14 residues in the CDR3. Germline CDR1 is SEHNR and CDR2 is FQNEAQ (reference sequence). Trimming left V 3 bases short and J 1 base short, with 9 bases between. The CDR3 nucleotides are TGTGCCAGCAGCTTGGGGCAAAATAACTATGGCTACACCTTC. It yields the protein CASSLGQNNYGYTF.

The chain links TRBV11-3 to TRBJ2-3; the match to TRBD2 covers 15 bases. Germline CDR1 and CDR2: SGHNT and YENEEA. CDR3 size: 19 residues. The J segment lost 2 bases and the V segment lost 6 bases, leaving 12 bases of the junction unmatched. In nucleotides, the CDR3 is TGTGCCAGCAGGCCGAGAGGACTAGCGGGAGGGCTGGTCACAGATACGCAGTATTTT. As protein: CASRPRGLAGGLVTDTQYF.

The CDR3 sequence: CASSQGIGGYGYTF. In DNA, the CDR3 is TGCGCCAGCAGCCAAGGAATCGGGGGCTATGGCTACACCTTC. The V and J genes are TRBV4-1 and TRBJ1-2, with TRBD1 as a possible D gene (5 bases). This CDR3 is built from 14 residues. V lost 1 base and J 4 bases, leaving 10 bases between the germline ends. CDR1 is MGHRA, CDR2 YSYEKL, per germline.

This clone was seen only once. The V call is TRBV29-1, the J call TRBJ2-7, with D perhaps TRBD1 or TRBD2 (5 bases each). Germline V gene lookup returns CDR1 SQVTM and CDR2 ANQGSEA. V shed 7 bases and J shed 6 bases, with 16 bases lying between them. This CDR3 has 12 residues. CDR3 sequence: CSAGRSALEQYF. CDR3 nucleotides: TGCAGCGCGGGACGGAGCGCGCTCGAGCAGTACTTC.

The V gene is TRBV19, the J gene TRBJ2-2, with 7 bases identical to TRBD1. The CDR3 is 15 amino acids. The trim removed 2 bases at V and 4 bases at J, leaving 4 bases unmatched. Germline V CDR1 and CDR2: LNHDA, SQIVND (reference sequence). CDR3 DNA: TGTGCCAGTAGTATATGGGACAGAATCACCGGGGAGCTGTTTTTT. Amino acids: CASSIWDRITGELFF.

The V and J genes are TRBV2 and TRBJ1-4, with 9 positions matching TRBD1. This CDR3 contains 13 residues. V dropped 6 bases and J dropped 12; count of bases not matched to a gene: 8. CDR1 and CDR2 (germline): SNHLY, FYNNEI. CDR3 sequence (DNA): TGTGCCAGCAGGCTAGACAGGGGGGCGCAACTGTTTTTT. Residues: CASRLDRGAQLFF. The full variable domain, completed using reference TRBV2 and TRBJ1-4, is EPEVTQTPSHQVTQMGQEVILRCVPISNHLYFYWYRQILGQKVEFLVSFYNNEISEKSEIFDDQFSVERPDGSNFTLKIRSTKLEDSAMYFCASRLDRGAQLFFGSGTQLSVL.

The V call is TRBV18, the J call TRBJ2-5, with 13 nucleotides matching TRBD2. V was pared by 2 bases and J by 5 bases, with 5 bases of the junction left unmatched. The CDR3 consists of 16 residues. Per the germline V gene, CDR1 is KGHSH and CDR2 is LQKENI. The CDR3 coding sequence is TGTGCCAGCTCACCAGTGGGACTAGCGGGGATGGAGACCCAGTACTTC. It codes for CASSPVGLAGMETQYF.

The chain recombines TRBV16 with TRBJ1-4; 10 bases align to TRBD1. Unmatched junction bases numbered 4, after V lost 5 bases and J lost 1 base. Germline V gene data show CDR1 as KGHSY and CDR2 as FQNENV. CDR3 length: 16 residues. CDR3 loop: CASSTGDRGTNEKLFF. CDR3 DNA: TGTGCCAGCAGCACCGGGGACAGGGGAACTAATGAAAAACTGTTTTTT.

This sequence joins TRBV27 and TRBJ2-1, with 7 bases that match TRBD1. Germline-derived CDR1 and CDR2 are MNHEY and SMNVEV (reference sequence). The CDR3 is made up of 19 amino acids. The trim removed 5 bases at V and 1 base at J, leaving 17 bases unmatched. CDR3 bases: TGTGCCAGCAGTAAAGACAGGGCGCGCTCCCCCGAATCCTACAATGAGCAGTTCTTC. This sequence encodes CASSKDRARSPESYNEQFF.

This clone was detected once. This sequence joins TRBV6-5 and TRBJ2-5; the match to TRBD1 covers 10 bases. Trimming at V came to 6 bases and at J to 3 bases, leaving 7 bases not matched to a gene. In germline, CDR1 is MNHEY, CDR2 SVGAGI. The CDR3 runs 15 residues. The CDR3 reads CASSPPGTGEETQYF. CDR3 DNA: TGTGCCAGCAGCCCCCCCGGGACAGGGGAAGAGACCCAGTACTTC.